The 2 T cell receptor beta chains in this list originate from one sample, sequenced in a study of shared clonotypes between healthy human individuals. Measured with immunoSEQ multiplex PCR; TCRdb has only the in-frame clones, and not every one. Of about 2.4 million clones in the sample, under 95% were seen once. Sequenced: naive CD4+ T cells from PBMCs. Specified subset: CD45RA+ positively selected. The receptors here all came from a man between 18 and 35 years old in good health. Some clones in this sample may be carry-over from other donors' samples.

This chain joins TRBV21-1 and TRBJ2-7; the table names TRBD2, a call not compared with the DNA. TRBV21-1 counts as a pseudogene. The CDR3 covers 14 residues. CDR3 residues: CASSKLDPTYEQYF. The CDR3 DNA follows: TGTGCCAGCAGCAAATTAGATCCTACCTACGAGCAGTACTTC.

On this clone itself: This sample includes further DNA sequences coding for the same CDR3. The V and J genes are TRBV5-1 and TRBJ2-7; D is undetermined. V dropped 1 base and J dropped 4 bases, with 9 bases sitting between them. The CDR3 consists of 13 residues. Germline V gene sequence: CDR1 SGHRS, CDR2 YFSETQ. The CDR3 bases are TGCGCCAGCAGCTTGCCAGGCGCGTACGAGCAGTACTTC. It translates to CASSLPGAYEQYF.